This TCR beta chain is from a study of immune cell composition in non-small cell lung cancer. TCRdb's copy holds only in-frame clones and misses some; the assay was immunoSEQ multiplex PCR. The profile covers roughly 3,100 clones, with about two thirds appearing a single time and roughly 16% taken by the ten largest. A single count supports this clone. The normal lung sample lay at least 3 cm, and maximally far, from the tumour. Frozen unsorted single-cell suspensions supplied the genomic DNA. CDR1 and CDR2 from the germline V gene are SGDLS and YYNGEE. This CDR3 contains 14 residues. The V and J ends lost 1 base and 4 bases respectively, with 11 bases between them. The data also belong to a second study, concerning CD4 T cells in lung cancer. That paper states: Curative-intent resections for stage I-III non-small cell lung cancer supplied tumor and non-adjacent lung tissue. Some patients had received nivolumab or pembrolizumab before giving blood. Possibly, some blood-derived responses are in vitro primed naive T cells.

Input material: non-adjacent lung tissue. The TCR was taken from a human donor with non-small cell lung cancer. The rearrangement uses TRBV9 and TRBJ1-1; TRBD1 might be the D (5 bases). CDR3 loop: CASSVRGSPTEAFF. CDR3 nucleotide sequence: TGTGCCAGCAGCGTACGGGGGAGTCCCACTGAAGCTTTCTTT.